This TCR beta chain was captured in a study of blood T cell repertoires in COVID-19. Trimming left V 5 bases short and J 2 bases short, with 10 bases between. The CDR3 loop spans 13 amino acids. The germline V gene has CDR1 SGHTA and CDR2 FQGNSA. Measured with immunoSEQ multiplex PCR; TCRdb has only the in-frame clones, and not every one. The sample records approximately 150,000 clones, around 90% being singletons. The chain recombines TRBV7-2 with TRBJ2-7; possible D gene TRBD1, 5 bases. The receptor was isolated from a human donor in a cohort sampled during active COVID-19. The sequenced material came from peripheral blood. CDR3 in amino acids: CASSRDRPYEQYF. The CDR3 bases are TGTGCCAGCAGCCGCGACAGACCCTACGAGCAGTACTTC.